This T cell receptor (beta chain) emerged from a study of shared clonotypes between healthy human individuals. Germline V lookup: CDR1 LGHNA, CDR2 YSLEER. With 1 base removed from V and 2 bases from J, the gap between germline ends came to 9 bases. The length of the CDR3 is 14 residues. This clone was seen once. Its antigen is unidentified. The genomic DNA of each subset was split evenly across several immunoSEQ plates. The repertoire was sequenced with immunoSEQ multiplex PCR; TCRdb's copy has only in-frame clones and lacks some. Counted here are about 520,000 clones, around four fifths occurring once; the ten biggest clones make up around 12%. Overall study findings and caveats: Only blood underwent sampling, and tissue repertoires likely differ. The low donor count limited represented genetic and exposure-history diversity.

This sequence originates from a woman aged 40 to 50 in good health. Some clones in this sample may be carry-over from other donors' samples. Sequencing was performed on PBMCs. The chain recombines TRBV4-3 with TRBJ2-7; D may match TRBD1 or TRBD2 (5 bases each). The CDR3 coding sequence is TGCGCCAGCAGCCAAGGTTCGGGGCCCTACGAGCAGTACTTC. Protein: CASSQGSGPYEQYF.